The clone carrying this T cell receptor beta chain was found once. These data are taken from a study of cytomegalovirus exposure and HLA in healthy donors. Sequencing was performed with immunoSEQ multiplex PCR; in TCRdb, only in-frame clones are kept and a portion is missing. The table records 100,000 to 150,000 clones, around nine tenths of them present only once. Germline V lookup: CDR1 SGHNT, CDR2 YYREEE (reference sequence). This CDR3 has 16 amino acids. The V segment lost 0 bases and the J segment 2 bases; nucleotides outside the gene matches: 4. Sequencing input: PBMCs. V gene TRBV5-4 combines with J gene TRBJ1-4; TRBD1 aligns across 7 bases. The TCR was taken from a woman aged 18-30 years in good health and CMV-seronegative. The CDR3 nucleotides are TGTGCCAGCAGCTTGGGGGCAGGGGGTACTAATGAAAAACTGTTTTTT. This translates into CASSLGAGGTNEKLFF.